This passage covers 7 T cell receptor beta chains from one sample sequenced in a study of blood T cells in healthy people across ages. Together with a sample-barcoded 5' primer, a J-beta primer mix was included in a second PCR lasting roughly 6 to 12 cycles. TCRdb passed the 5' RACE reads through MiXCR, listing each CDR3 protein once. In the table there are about 690,000 distinct CDR3 sequences, 40% to 45% of which are singletons. Sequenced: blood. The receptors stem from a man older than 75 in good health.

The chain is built from TRBV4-1 and TRBJ2-6; D gene unclear. Trimming cost V 4 bases and J 0 bases, with 13 bases left between them. The CDR3 covers 17 residues. Germline CDR1 MGHRA, CDR2 YSYEKL. The CDR3 region is CASSPDGVVSGANVLTF. Here the CDR3 DNA reads TGCGCCAGCAGCCCGGACGGAGTCGTCTCTGGGGCCAACGTCCTGACTTTC.

The chain couples TRBV7-9 to TRBJ1-1; D unclear. V lost 5 bases to trimming and J lost 4 bases, with 14 bases between them. This CDR3 spans 14 amino acids. Germline assignment: CDR1 SEHNR and CDR2 FQNEAQ (reference sequence). CDR3 in amino acids: CASSPRGGSTEAFF. CDR3 nucleotide sequence: TGTGCCAGCAGCCCCCGGGGAGGGTCCACTGAAGCTTTCTTT.

The genes are TRBV6-4 and TRBJ2-3; D unclear. V dropped 3 bases and J dropped 6 bases, with 13 bases sitting between them. Germline V gene data show CDR1 as MRHNA and CDR2 as SNTAGT. This CDR3 has 14 amino acids. CDR3 sequence (DNA): TGTGCCAGCAGTGAGTCCCAGGCAGCGGATACGCAGTATTTT. This gives the protein CASSESQAADTQYF.

The genes are TRBV4-2 and TRBJ2-3; TRBD2 agrees at 16 bases. Trimming cost V 1 base and J 2 bases; bases outside gene matches: 3. The CDR3 length is 18 residues. Germline CDR1 LGHNA, CDR2 YNFKEQ. CDR3 in amino acids: CASSQGGLAGGYTDTQYF. CDR3 DNA: TGTGCCAGCAGCCAAGGGGGACTAGCGGGGGGGTACACAGATACGCAGTATTTT.

The chain couples TRBV6-2 or TRBV6-3 to TRBJ2-1, with a tentative D call TRBD2 (6 bases). The germline gives CDR1 MNHEY, CDR2 SVGEGT. This CDR3 contains 15 residues. V lost 4 bases and J 9 bases, leaving 19 bases between the germline ends. This CDR3 is CASSSTGLPGGEQFF. The CDR3 DNA follows: TGTGCCAGCAGTTCCACGGGACTCCCCGGGGGTGAGCAGTTCTTC.

This chain links TRBV5-1 with TRBJ2-5; D is perhaps TRBD2 (6 bases). This CDR3 contains 14 residues. Trimming stripped 3 bases from V and 6 bases from J, with 15 bases between. Germline CDR1 and CDR2: SGHRS and YFSETQ. Here the CDR3 reads CASSWNIADQTQYF. As DNA, the CDR3 is TGCGCCAGCAGCTGGAATATAGCGGATCAGACCCAGTACTTC.

The rearrangement joins TRBV18 to TRBJ2-6; D is ambiguous. There are 15 residues in the CDR3. Trimming took off 2 bases at V and 0 bases at J, with 5 bases between the two ends. Germline V gives CDR1 KGHSH, CDR2 LQKENI. This CDR3 reads CASSPGISGANVLTF. The CDR3 nucleotides are TGTGCCAGCTCACCAGGGATCTCTGGGGCCAACGTCCTGACTTTC. Full variable domain (outside the CDR3, taken from reference TRBV18 and TRBJ2-6): NAGVMQNPRHLVRRRGQEARLRCSPMKGHSHVYWYRQLPEEGLKFMVYLQKENIIDESGMPKERFSAEFPKEGPSILRIQQVVRGDSAAYFCASSPGISGANVLTFGAGSRLTVL.